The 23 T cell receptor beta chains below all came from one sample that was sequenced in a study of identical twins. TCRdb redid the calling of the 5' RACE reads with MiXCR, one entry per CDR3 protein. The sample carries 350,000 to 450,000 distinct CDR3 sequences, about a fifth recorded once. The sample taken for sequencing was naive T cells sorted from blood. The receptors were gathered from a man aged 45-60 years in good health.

The CDR3 DNA reads as TGCAGCGTTGTTTGGATAGCCAAAAACATTCAGTACTTC. Its translation is CSVVWIAKNIQYF. The rearrangement links TRBV29-1 to TRBJ2-4, with no clear D. Germline lookup yields CDR1 SQVTM and CDR2 ANQGSEA. The ends were cut back, 4 bases at V and 0 bases at J, with 7 bases in the middle. The CDR3 has 13 residues.

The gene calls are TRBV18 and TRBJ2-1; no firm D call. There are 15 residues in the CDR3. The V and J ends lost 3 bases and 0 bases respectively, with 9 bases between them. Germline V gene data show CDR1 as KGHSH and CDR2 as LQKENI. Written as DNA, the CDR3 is TGTGCCAGCTCACCCGACTTTTACTCCTACAATGAGCAGTTCTTC. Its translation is CASSPDFYSYNEQFF.

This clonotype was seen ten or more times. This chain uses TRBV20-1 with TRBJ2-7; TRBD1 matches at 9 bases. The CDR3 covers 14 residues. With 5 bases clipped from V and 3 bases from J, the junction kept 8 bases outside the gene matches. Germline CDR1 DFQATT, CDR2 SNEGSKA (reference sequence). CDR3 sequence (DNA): TGCAGTGCTTACCCCGGGACAGGGCACTACGAGCAGTACTTC. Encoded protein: CSAYPGTGHYEQYF.

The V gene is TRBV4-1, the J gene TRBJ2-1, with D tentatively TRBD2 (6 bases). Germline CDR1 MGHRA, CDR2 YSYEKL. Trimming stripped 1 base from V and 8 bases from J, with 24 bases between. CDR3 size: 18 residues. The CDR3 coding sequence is TGCGCCAGCAGCCAAGCCCCAATTACTAGCACAGGTTTTGATGAGCAGTTCTTC. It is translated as CASSQAPITSTGFDEQFF.

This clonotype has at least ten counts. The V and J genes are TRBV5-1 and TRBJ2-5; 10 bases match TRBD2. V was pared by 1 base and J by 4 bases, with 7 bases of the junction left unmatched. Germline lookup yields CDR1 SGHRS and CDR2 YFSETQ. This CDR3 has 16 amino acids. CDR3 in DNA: TGCGCCAGCAGCTTGTCGCTAGCGGGAGCCGGAGAGACCCAGTACTTC. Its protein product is CASSLSLAGAGETQYF.

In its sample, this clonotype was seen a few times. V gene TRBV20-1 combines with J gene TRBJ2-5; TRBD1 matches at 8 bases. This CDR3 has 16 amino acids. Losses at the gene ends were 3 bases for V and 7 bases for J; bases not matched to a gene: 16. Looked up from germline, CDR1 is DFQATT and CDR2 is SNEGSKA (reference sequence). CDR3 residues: CSARRVTGAGSGTQYF. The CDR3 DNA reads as TGCAGTGCTAGGAGAGTGACAGGGGCGGGATCCGGGACCCAGTACTTC.

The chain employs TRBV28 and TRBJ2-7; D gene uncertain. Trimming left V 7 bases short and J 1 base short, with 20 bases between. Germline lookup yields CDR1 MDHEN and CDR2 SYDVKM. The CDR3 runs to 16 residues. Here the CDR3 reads CASISLRDQGSYEQYF. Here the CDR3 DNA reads TGTGCCAGCATCTCTTTAAGGGATCAAGGGTCCTACGAGCAGTACTTC.

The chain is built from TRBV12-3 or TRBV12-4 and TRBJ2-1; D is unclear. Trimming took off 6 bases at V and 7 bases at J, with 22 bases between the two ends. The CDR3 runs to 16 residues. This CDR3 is CASSPLSGGILNEQFF. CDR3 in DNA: TGTGCCAGCAGCCCCCTATCGGGTGGTATTTTGAATGAGCAGTTCTTC.

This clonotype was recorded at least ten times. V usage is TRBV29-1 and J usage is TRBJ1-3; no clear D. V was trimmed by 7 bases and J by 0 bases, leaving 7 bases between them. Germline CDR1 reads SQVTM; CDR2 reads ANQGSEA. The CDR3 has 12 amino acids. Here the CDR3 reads CSAAVSGNTIYF. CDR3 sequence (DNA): TGCAGCGCTGCAGTCTCTGGAAACACCATATATTTT.

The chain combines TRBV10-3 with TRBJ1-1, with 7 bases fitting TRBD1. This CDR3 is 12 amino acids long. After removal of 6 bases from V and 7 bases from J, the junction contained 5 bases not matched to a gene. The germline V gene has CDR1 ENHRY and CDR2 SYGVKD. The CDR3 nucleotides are TGTGCCATCAGCTATACAGGGGTTGAAGCTTTCTTT. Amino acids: CAISYTGVEAFF.

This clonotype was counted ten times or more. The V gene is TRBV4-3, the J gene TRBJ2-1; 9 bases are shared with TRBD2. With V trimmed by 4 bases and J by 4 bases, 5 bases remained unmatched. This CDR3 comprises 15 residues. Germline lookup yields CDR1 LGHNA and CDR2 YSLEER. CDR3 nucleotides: TGCGCCAGCAGCCCAGCGGGAGGACCATACAATGAGCAGTTCTTC. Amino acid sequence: CASSPAGGPYNEQFF.

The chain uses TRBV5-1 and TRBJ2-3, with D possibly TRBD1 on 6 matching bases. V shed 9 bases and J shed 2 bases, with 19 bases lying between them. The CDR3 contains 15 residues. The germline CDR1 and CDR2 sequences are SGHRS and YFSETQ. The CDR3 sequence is CATRRTDLFTDTQYF. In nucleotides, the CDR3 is TGCGCCACCCGTAGGACAGATCTTTTCACAGATACGCAGTATTTT. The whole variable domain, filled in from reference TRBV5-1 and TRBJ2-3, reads KAGVTQTPRYLIKTRGQQVTLSCSPISGHRSVSWYQQTPGQGLQFLFEYFSETQRNKGNFPGRFSGRQFSNSRSEMNVSTLELGDSALYLCATRRTDLFTDTQYFGPGTRLTVL.

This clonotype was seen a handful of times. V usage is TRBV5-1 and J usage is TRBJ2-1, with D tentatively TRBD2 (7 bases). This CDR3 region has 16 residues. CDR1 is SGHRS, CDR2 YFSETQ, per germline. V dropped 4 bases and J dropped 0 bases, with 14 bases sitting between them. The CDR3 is CASSPGGRASYNEQFF. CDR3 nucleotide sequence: TGCGCCAGCAGCCCGGGGGGCAGAGCCTCCTACAATGAGCAGTTCTTC.

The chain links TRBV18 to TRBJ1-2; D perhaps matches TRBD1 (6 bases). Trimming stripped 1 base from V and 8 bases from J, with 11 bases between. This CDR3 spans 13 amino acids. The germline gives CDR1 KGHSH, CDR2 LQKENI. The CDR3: CASSPQGGRGYTF. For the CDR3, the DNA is TGTGCCAGCTCACCACAAGGGGGAAGGGGCTACACCTTC.

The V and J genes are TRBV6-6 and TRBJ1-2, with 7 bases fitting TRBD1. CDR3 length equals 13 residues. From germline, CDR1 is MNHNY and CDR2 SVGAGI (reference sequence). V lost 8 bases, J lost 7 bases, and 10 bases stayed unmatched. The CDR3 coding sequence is TGTGCCAGCGGCCGGGCCGACAGGGTTGGCTACACCTTC. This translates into CASGRADRVGYTF.

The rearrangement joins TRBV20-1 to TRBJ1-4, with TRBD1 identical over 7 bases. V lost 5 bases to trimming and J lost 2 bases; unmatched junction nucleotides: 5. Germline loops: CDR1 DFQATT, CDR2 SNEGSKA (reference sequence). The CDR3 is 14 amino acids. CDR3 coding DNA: TGCAGTGCTTCACGGGACAGTACTAATGAAAAACTGTTTTTT. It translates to CSASRDSTNEKLFF.

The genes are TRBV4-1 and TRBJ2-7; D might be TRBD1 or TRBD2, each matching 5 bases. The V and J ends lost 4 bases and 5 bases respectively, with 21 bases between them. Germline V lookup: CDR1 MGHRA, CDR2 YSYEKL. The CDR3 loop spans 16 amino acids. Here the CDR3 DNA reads TGCGCCAGCAGCCGACCCTGGGGGACGGCTTTCCACGAGCAGTACTTC. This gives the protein CASSRPWGTAFHEQYF.

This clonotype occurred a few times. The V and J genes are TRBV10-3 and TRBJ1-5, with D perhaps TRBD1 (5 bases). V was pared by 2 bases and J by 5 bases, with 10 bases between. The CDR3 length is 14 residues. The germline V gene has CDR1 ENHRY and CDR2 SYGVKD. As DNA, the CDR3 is TGTGCCATCAGTGAGCCCCGGGGGGATCAGCCCCAGCATTTT. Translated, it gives CAISEPRGDQPQHF.

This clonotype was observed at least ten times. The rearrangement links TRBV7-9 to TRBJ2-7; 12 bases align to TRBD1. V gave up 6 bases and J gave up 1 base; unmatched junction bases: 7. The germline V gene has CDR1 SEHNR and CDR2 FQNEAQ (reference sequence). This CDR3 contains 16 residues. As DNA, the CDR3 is TGTGCCAGCAGACGGGACAGGGGGCTACTGTCCTACGAGCAGTACTTC. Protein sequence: CASRRDRGLLSYEQYF.

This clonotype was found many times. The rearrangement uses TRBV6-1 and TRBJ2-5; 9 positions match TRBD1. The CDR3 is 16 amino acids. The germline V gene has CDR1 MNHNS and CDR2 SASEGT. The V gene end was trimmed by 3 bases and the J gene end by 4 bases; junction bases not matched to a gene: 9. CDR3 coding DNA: TGTGCCAGCAGTGAGTTCTCCGGACAGGGGAGAGAGACCCAGTACTTC. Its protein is CASSEFSGQGRETQYF.

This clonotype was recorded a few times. CDR3 in amino acids: CASTPAGVISEQYF. The CDR3 DNA is TGTGCCAGCACCCCGGCCGGGGTTATTTCCGAGCAGTACTTC. V usage is TRBV2 and J usage is TRBJ2-7; TRBD2 might be the D (5 bases). This CDR3 has 14 amino acids. Per germline, CDR1 SNHLY and CDR2 FYNNEI. The V end lost 7 bases, the J end lost 6 bases, and 19 bases lay between the germline ends.

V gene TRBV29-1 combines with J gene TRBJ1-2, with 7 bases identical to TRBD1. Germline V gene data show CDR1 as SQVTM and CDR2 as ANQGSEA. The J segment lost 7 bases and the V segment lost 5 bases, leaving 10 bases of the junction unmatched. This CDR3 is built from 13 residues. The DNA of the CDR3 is TGCAGCGTTAAACCGACAGGGACCCTTGGCTACACCTTC. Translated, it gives CSVKPTGTLGYTF.

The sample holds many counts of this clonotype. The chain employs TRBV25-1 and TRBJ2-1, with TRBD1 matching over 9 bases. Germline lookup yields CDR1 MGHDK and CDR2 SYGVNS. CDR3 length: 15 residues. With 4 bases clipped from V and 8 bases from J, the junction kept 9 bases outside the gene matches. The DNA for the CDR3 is TGTGCCAGCAGTGCAATCCGGGGACAGGGTTATGAGCAGTTCTTC. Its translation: CASSAIRGQGYEQFF. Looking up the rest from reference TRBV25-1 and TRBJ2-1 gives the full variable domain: EADIYQTPRYLVIGTGKKITLECSQTMGHDKMYWYQQDPGMELHLIHYSYGVNSTEKGDLSSESTVSRIRTEHFPLTLESARPSHTSQYLCASSAIRGQGYEQFFGPGTRLTVL.